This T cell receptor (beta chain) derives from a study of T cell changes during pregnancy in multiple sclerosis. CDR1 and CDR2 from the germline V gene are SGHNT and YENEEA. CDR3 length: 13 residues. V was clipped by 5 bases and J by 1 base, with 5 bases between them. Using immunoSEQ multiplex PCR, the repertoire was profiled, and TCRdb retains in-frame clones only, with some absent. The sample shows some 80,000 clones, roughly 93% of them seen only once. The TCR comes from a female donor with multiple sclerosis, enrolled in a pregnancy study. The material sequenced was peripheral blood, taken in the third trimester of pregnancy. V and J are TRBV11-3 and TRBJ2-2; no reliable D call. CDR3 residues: CASSVQNTGELFF. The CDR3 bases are TGTGCCAGCAGCGTTCAGAACACCGGGGAGCTGTTTTTT.